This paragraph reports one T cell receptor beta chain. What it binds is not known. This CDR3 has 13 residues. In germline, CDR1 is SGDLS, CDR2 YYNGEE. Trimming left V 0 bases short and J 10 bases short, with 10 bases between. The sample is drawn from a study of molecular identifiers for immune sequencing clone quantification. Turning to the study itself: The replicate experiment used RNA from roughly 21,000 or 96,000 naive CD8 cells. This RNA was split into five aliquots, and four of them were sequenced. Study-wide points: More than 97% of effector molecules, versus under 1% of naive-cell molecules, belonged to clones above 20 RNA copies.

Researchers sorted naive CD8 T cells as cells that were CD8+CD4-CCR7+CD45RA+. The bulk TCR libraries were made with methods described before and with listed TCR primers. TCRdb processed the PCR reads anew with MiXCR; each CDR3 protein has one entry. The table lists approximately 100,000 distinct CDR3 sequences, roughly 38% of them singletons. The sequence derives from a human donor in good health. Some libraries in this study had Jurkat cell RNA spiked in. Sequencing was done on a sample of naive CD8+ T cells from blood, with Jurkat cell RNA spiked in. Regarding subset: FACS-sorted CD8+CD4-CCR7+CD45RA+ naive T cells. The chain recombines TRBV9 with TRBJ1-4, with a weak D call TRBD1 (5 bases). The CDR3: CASSVAGTAKLFF. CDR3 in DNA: TGTGCCAGCAGCGTAGCAGGGACGGCAAAACTGTTTTTT.